This T cell receptor (beta chain) was recorded in a study of cytomegalovirus exposure and HLA in healthy donors (dated by TCRdb to about 2017). About the investigation overall: According to an earlier analysis of a few hundred of the donors, about 190 million T cells yielded roughly 110 million unique TCR beta sequences and about 300 Gb of sequence data. Approximately 300 gigabases of sequencing data and 80 million or so unique TCR sequences were included in an early release covering roughly 700 HLA-typed donors. HLA typing covered class I and class II loci at four-digit resolution. Alongside the repertoire data, information on donor age, sex, ethnicity and CMV serostatus was compiled. Of the 350 to 450 genotyped donors, less than 90% were placed in the genetic ancestry cluster associated with self-reported Caucasian donors. Because of strong linkage in the cohort, four or five DR-DQ haplotypes were treated as single units for association and clustering. Using immunosequencing, the study profiled T cell repertoires from 666 subjects and related those repertoires to cytomegalovirus serostatus. Rather than drawing on any new phenotypic data, the later analysis identified candidate immune exposures from TCR beta sequences and the way those sequences occurred across donors. The study aimed to test whether cataloging public T cell receptors could reveal signatures of past pathogen exposure. In a later analysis, previously published TCR beta repertoires from about 640 donors were re-analyzed and high-resolution HLA genotyping was added so that TCR occurrence patterns could be studied. Along with the roughly 710-subject first cohort, a separate validation cohort of about 110 different subjects was used. Across about 380 genotyped donors of the cohort, an average of 235,054 unique TCR beta nucleotide sequences per donor were sequenced, and roughly 20% of those sequences were non-productive. The study combined high-throughput TCR immunosequencing, statistical association of individual TCRs with disease status, and machine learning to predict cytomegalovirus infection status. In an earlier analysis of a few hundred of the donors, high-throughput TCR beta sequencing was used to judge whether each TCR beta V gene segment behaved as functional or pseudogenic. The number of typed donors differed by locus: 629-630 for A, B, C, DRB1 and DQB1; approximately 540 for DQA1; roughly 600 for DPA1; and around 450 for DPB1. All discovery cohort repertoires had been generated using a single sequencing platform. Genome-wide SNP genotypes for about 60% of the roughly 700 donors were used in a later genetic analysis, which treated that subset as a discovery cohort. Study-wide conclusions, independent of this receptor: The classifier was reported to diagnose cytomegalovirus status with high specificity and sensitivity in both the original cohort and the validation cohort. The 87-base-pair reads could not distinguish some IMGT-functional V segments, including TRBV6-2 and TRBV6-3, so those segments were excluded. Because HLA typing was unavailable for some donors at each locus, only the typed subset was used in association tests. A cluster of highly shared sequence variants was judged likely to represent a technical artifact of the sequencing pipeline. A later analysis reported that several top co-occurrence clusters appeared linked to parvovirus B19, influenza, CMV and Epstein-Barr virus. Assigning TCR associations to individual alleles was difficult when HLA alleles, especially DR and DQ, strongly co-occurred. According to a later genetic analysis, donors in an Asian-associated ancestry cluster had fewer N-insertions in productive TCRs than the approximately 670-donor mean. Approximately 18 rarely observed V segments, including chromosome 9 orphons, were excluded from the earlier analysis of a few hundred of the donors because counts were too low. Most TCR sequences were observed very rarely across donors, whereas some public TCRs were present in many individuals. Specific HLA alleles were associated with roughly 16,000 TCR beta sequences at a false discovery rate of 0.05 in a later analysis. Most CMV-associated TCR beta chains appeared to be HLA-restricted in a later analysis, and the HLA associations seemed to be driven largely by CMV exposure. In the study, approximately 160 TCR beta chains were listed as associated with cytomegalovirus. This cohort had only TCR beta chains sequenced, and the lack of alpha or paired-chain data limited which features could be detected. In an earlier analysis of some 540 of the donors, most TCR beta V segments appeared in productive rearrangements about 90% or about 30% of the time, broadly matching IMGT annotations. Roughly uniform sequencing depth across donors was assumed in presence/absence analyses, although this assumption may not hold. A further reported finding was that TCR beta sequences accurately predicted the HLA-A and HLA-B alleles for most subjects in the first cohort. In a later analysis, HLA-associated TCR beta chains showed more clonal expansion and lower generation probabilities than non-associated chains that were equally common. In a later analysis, TCR association rates were found to vary across HLA loci, with the most associated TCRs seen for DRB1 alleles and the fewest for HLA-C alleles. According to the authors, the approach could potentially be generalized to other disease states and immunological phenotypes. Immune exposure information for the cohort was limited to CMV serostatus. In vitro tests confirmed that a few of the cytomegalovirus-associated TCR beta chains recognize cytomegalovirus antigens. V-gene and J-gene trimming of TCR beta chains was associated with a missense DCLRE1C variant in a later genetic analysis, and the association was replicated in an independent cohort. Linkage disequilibrium might explain the correlated functional status among segregating V segments, but an unknown experimental factor could not be excluded.

In total, over 600 healthy bone marrow donors made up the cohort. All cohort members were sampled while nominally healthy, although unrecorded immune exposures were likely present. The donor was CMV seronegative and belonged to the group of over 350 seronegative cohort members. Each donor provided a peripheral blood sample, and peripheral blood mononuclear cells were used for TCR beta sequencing. Genomic DNA extraction from the blood cell samples was performed with the Qiagen DNeasy Blood Extraction Kit. The CDR3 sequence holds 12 residues, the cysteine and phenylalanine included. Solely the CDR3 DNA is kept, with 36 bases framed from the first base. V loses 7 bases of germline sequence and J loses 4 bases, and the interval between the two ends is 10 bases. CDR1 is given as MNHEY and CDR2 as SVGAGI, both from the germline V gene. With regard to this clone: Its antigen target is currently unknown. The sample holds no much larger clone one base away, and base qualities are not on file.

Library generation was performed with the immunoSEQ multiplex PCR assay. A mixture of 60 forward primers for TCR Vbeta segments and 13 reverse primers for TCR Jbeta segments was used in the multiplex PCR. A multiplex PCR assay on genomic DNA amplified the CDR3 region of rearranged TCR beta genes. On the Illumina HiSeq System, the amplified TCR beta libraries were sequenced as 87-base-pair reads. On the authors' methods: In a later analysis, 70 million to 95 million unique TCR beta chains were counted across the 690 or so repertoires, and roughly 11 million of these chains were shared by at least two donors. Raw reads were error-corrected and collapsed into unique sequences by a nearest-neighbor algorithm in which closely related sequences were merged to remove PCR and sequencing errors. To assign V, D and J gene segments, CDR3 sequences were aligned to IMGT reference sequences. For a sequence to be retained, a match of at least six nucleotides to both a V gene segment and a J gene segment was required. Rearrangements were called productive when the CDR3 lacked stop codons and stayed in frame with V and J; all others were non-productive. CDR3 was defined according to IMGT convention as the region running from the second conserved V-encoded cysteine to the conserved J-encoded phenylalanine. The earlier analysis of some 540 of the donors excluded any sequence lacking an unambiguous match to a single V gene segment. An earlier analysis of several hundred of the donors classified V segments as functional when productive rearrangements were above 56.7% and as segregating when the standard deviation between donors was above 5%. A statistical classification framework was developed to diagnose cytomegalovirus status using the catalog of TCR beta chain sequences. In a later analysis, V and J genes were assigned by comparing TCR nucleotide sequences against IMGT/GENE-DB human TR gene sequences. In a later analysis, CDR3 sequences and most-parsimonious VDJ recombination scenarios were assigned using the TCRdist pipeline. In a later analysis, every TCR beta chain was defined by the combination of its CDR3 amino acid sequence and its V-gene family, and reads without a unique V-gene family were dropped. As a way to deal with suspected cross-contamination and a sequencing artifact, a later analysis dropped nearly 600 nucleotide sequences that were highly shared and had low generation probability. For each public chain, a later analysis derived a clonal expansion index from normalized ranks of inferred template counts within each repertoire. In a later analysis, generation probabilities were computed with a VDJ recombination model fitted to out-of-frame rearrangements, and the resulting probabilities were checked against IGoR. A later analysis scored TCR-TCR, TCR-HLA and TCR-CMV co-occurrence with hypergeometric tests, applying a repertoire-size bias correction to TCR pairs. To estimate false discovery rates, a later analysis permuted the HLA or CMV assignments 20 times. In a later analysis, co-occurring TCRs were grouped using DBSCAN, with TCRdist sequence similarity added in when clustering inside HLA-allele-positive subsets. For co-occurrence clustering, repertoires with fewer than 30,000 or more than 120,000 public chains were excluded, along with four or five repertoires with anomalous nucleotide sharing. The immuneACCESS repertoire file appears here via TCRdb, limited to in-frame rearrangements. These files lack a portion of the clones; in checked studies, under half of the deficit traces to unresolved V genes, and the cause of the others is not known. V and J calls and clone size are copied from that table; D and trimming were computed from the DNA. Within this sample are over 200,000 clones, with more than 60% of them counted one time only. The ten largest clonotypes hold about 1.9% of the sample.

The specimen was PBMCs. This TCR was recovered from a woman younger than 45 in good health and CMV-seronegative. The sequence links TRBV6-5 to TRBJ1-2, with TRBD1 tentatively as D gene (6 bases match). The CDR3 has the sequence CASTDRTYGYTF. At the DNA level, the sequence is TGTGCCAGCACCGACAGGACCTATGGCTACACCTTC.